This T cell receptor (beta chain) derives from a study of CD8+CD57+ T cells in acquired aplastic anemia. Study in general: Healthy donor sequencing depth: 10 million to 10.8 million CD4+, approximately 12 million CD8+ reads.

Template material for TCR beta VDJ and CDR3 profiling consisted of genomic DNA. TCRdb ran MiXCR on the reads and lists one entry per CDR3 protein. The data hold about 220,000 distinct CDR3 sequences, with 34% observed a single time. Findings and caveats of the study: The study found no significant CD8+ Simpson's diversity difference between patients and controls.

In this sample, this clonotype turned up many times. Its target is unknown. The germline gives CDR1 SQVTM, CDR2 ANQGSEA. Trimming left V 8 bases short and J 0 bases short, with 14 bases between. The CDR3 is made up of 14 amino acids. The source is a human donor in good health, serving as a control. The chain is built from TRBV29-1 and TRBJ2-4, with a tentative D call TRBD2 (6 bases). Material: sorted CD4+, CD8+, or CD8+CD57+ T cells (not recorded which) from PBMCs. This chain's CDR3 is CSSPVGGAKNIQYF. The CDR3 DNA reads as TGCAGCTCACCCGTGGGGGGAGCCAAAAACATTCAGTACTTC.